These T cell receptor beta chains were read from a single sample in a study of cytomegalovirus exposure and HLA in healthy donors. Only in-frame clones appear in the TCRdb table, and some are missing; sequencing was by immunoSEQ multiplex PCR. The sample holds 150,000 to 200,000 clones, approximately 78% seen once. The specimen was PBMCs. The receptor set was obtained from a woman younger than 35 in good health and CMV-seronegative. CDR3s leave out the opening cysteine and the closing phenylalanine or tryptophan. Fields, in order: clone size, J gene, V gene, CDR3 protein. Not every row has a clone size; where given, it reads once, few, many or a size class.

NA	TRBJ1-2	TRBV28	ASSLGQGTFLYGYT
NA	TRBJ2-1	TRBV7-2	ASSRGTSDNEQF
NA	TRBJ1-1	TRBV27	ASSSGGTEAF
many	TRBJ1-2	TRBV6-5	ASSHKNRGHGYT
NA	TRBJ2-1	TRBV4-3	ASSQDWTGNIPSYNEQF
NA	TRBJ1-2	TRBV28	ASSPSKRDGYT
NA	TRBJ2-1	TRBV30	AWRETGGGEQF
NA	TRBJ2-2	TRBV18	ASSPYFPGTRRGGELF
NA	TRBJ2-3	TRBV9	ASSAGTSGSTDTQY
NA	TRBJ2-7	TRBV18	ASSPTGHSYEQY
NA	TRBJ2-3	TRBV7-6	ASGTLAGGLDTQY
NA	TRBJ1-3	TRBV9	ASSVAESLNSGNTIY
NA	TRBJ2-5	TRBV7-9	ASSLPAGRETQY
NA	TRBJ2-7	TRBV28	ASSSGTGIYEQY
NA	TRBJ2-3	TRBV4-3	ASSLEGHSTDTQY
NA	TRBJ2-1	TRBV5-4	ASSSKGLAGGDYNEQF
once	TRBJ2-1	TRBV28	ASSLTSITYNEQF
NA	TRBJ2-1	TRBV4-3	ASSHGGASGISEQF
few	TRBJ1-1	TRBV30	AWRTLQGERELTEAF
NA	TRBJ2-7	TRBV28	ASSFSVQGYEQY
few	TRBJ1-5	TRBV4-1	ASSQVQGDNQPQH